The clone carrying this TCR beta chain was detected once. The record originates from a study of T cell changes during pregnancy in multiple sclerosis. The ends were cut back, 3 bases at V and 6 bases at J, with 11 bases in the middle. The germline CDR1 and CDR2 sequences are MDHEN and SYDVKM. The CDR3 spans 13 residues. Sequencing used immunoSEQ multiplex PCR; TCRdb keeps in-frame clones, though not all of them. Seen here are 45,000 to 60,000 clones, more than 90% observed once, and the top ten hold approximately 1.1%. Source: peripheral blood, taken after pregnancy. The V call is TRBV28, the J call TRBJ1-2; D possibly corresponds to TRBD1 (6 bases). The clonotype originates from a female donor in good health, enrolled as a control in a pregnancy study. CDR3 loop: CASSFRGADGYTF. The CDR3 DNA sequence: TGTGCCAGCAGTTTTCGGGGGGCTGATGGCTACACCTTC.